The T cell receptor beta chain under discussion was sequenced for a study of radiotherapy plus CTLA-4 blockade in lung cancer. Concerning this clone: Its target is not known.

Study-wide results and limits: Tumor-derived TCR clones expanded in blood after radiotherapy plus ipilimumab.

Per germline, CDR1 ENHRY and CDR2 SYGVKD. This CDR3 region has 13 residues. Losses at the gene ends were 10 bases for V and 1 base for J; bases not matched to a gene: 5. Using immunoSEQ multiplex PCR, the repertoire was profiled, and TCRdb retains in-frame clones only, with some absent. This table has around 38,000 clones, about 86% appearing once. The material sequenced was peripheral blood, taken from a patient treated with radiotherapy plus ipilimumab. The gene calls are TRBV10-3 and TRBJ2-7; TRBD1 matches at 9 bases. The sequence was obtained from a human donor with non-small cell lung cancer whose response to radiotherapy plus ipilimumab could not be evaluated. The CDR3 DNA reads TGTGCCACCCGACAGGGGGATTCCTACGAGCAGTACTTC. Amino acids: CATRQGDSYEQYF.